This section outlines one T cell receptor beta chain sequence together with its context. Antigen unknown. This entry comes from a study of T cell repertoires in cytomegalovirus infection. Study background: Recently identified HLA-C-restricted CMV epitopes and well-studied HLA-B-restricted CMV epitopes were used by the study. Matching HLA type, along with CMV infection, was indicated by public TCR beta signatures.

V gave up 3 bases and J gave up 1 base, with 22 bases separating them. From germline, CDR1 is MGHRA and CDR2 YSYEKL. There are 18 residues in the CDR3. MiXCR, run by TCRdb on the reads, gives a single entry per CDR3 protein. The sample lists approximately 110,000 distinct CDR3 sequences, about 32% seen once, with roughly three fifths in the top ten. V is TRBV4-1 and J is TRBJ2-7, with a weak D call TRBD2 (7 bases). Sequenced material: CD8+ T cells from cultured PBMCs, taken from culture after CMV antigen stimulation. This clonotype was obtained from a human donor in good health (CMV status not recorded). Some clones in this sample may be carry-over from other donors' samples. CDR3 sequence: CASSHGGPGGLFSYEQYF. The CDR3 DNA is TGCGCCAGCAGCCATGGTGGACCGGGGGGCTTGTTTTCCTACGAGCAGTACTTC.